These 5 T cell receptor beta chains were all obtained from the same sample, sequenced in a study of blood T cell repertoires in COVID-19. Profiling relied on immunoSEQ multiplex PCR, and the TCRdb table lists in-frame clones only, not all of them. This repertoire shows 55,000 to 75,000 clones, 75% to 90% found once; its top ten account for 18%. Material: peripheral blood. Receptor source: a man between 65 and 80 years old who had recovered from COVID-19.

The rearrangement uses TRBV9 and TRBJ1-3; 10 nucleotides match TRBD1. CDR3 length equals 17 residues. The V and J ends lost 4 bases and 0 bases, in that order; junction bases with no gene match: 7. Germline V CDR1 and CDR2: SGDLS, YYNGEE. The CDR3 nucleotides are TGTGCCAGCAGCTACCGGACAGGGGGAGACTCTGGAAACACCATATATTTT. This translates into CASSYRTGGDSGNTIYF.

The CDR3 bases are TGTGCCAGTAGTTTTGACAACCAAGAGACCCAGTACTTC. Its protein is CASSFDNQETQYF. The V and J genes are TRBV19 and TRBJ2-5; D gene uncertain. The germline V and J ends were trimmed by 5 bases and 0 bases, with 7 bases remaining between them. The CDR3 has 13 residues. Germline V gives CDR1 LNHDA, CDR2 SQIVND (reference sequence). Drawing the rest from reference TRBV19 and TRBJ2-5, the complete variable domain is DGGITQSPKYLFRKEGQNVTLSCEQNLNHDAMYWYRQDPGQGLRLIYYSQIVNDFQKGDIAEGYSVSREKKESFPLTVTSAQKNPTAFYLCASSFDNQETQYFGPGTRLLVL.

This clone appeared a single time. This rearrangement joins TRBV19 to TRBJ1-2; 7 nucleotides align to TRBD1. This CDR3 has 15 residues. J lost 0 bases, V lost 1 base, and 2 bases had no gene match. Germline V lookup: CDR1 LNHDA, CDR2 SQIVND (reference sequence). The CDR3 reads CASSIAGTANYGYTF. The CDR3 DNA is TGTGCCAGTAGTATAGCCGGGACAGCTAACTATGGCTACACCTTC.

V is TRBV27 and J is TRBJ2-7; 7 bases fit TRBD1. This CDR3 has 13 residues. Germline-derived CDR1 and CDR2 are MNHEY and SMNVEV (reference sequence). Unmatched junction bases numbered 6, after V lost 4 bases and J lost 6 bases. In DNA, the CDR3 is TGTGCCAGCAGTTCGAACAGGGGCGTCGAGCAGTACTTC. It yields the protein CASSSNRGVEQYF.

This clone has only one observation. The sample holds other DNA sequences that translate to the same CDR3. The chain is built from TRBV19 and TRBJ2-7; 12 positions match TRBD2. Trimming at V came to 8 bases and at J to 2 bases, leaving 1 base not matched to a gene. Per germline, CDR1 LNHDA and CDR2 SQIVND (reference sequence). The CDR3 is 13 residues long. For the CDR3, the DNA is TGTGCCAGTCGGACTAGCGGGACCTACGAGCAGTACTTC. This encodes CASRTSGTYEQYF.